The rows below give T cell receptor beta chains drawn from one sample of a study of blood T cell repertoires in COVID-19. TCRdb's copy holds only in-frame clones and misses some; the assay was immunoSEQ multiplex PCR. The table has approximately 330,000 clones, roughly 87% seen once; the top ten hold approximately 9.4%. The sequenced material came from peripheral blood. Receptors were obtained from a man aged 25 to 40 with COVID-19, enrolled during active disease. CDR3s include the opening cysteine and the closing phenylalanine or tryptophan. The D gene is left open where the match is weak. A clone size is listed for some rows: how often the clone was seen (once, few, many), or a class if it is expanded.

size	D	V	J	DNA	CDR3
.	.	TRBV29-1	TRBJ2-2	TGCAGCGTTGGATGGCAGGCGAACACCGGGGAGCTGTTTTTT	CSVGWQANTGELFF
.	.	TRBV11-2	TRBJ2-2	.	CASSSGLTPGSCFF
.	.	TRBV4-1	TRBJ1-1	TGCGCCAGCAGCCAAGATATCCCAGGCCGGAACACTGAAGCTTTCTTT	CASSQDIPGRNTEAFF
.	TRBD2	TRBV11-1	TRBJ2-1	TGTGCCAGCAGCCCCCGGCAGCGGGGGTTTAAAAATGAGCAGTTCTTC	CASSPRQRGFKNEQFF
.	.	TRBV5-1	TRBJ2-7	TGCGCCAGCAGCTTTTCGGACAGATCCTACGAGCAGTACTTC	CASSFSDRSYEQYF
.	.	TRBV5-3	TRBJ2-7	TGTGCCAGAAGGGACGGGAGCAAACACTACGAGCAGTACTTC	CARRDGSKHYEQYF
many	.	TRBV5-5	TRBJ1-5	TGTGCCAGCAGCGATCTGGGGGGAAATCAGCCCCAGCATTTT	CASSDLGGNQPQHF
.	.	TRBV6-5	TRBJ1-5	TGTGCCAGCAGTTTTGGGGAGGGGGATCAGCCCCAGCATTTT	CASSFGEGDQPQHF
.	TRBD1	TRBV24-1	TRBJ1-2	TGTGCCACCAGTGATTTGCAGGGGGCCTTGGGCTTC	CATSDLQGALGF
.	TRBD2	TRBV6-2/TRBV6-3	TRBJ2-1	TGTGCCAGCAGTTACCGCTTAGCGGGGGGGCTAAAGAATGAGCAGTTCTTC	CASSYRLAGGLKNEQFF
.	.	TRBV12-3/TRBV12-4	TRBJ1-2	TGTGCCAGCAGTTTAAACAGCGGCTACACCTTC	CASSLNSGYTF
.	TRBD1	TRBV6-5	TRBJ2-7	TGTGCCAGCAGTTCCGGGACAGGATTCTACGAGCAGTACTTC	CASSSGTGFYEQYF
.	TRBD1	TRBV11-2	TRBJ1-1	TGTGCCAGCAGCGTACGACAGGGATTGAACACTGAAGCTTTCTTT	CASSVRQGLNTEAFF
.	.	TRBV9	TRBJ2-7	TGTGCCAGCAGCTACAGGACAGAGAGCTCCTACGAGCAGTACTTC	CASSYRTESSYEQYF
.	.	TRBV7-2	TRBJ1-3	TGTGCCAGCAGCTTAGTCGGGGGGCAAGCGGGAAACACCATATATTTT	CASSLVGGQAGNTIYF
.	TRBD2	TRBV7-2	TRBJ2-3	TGTGCCAGCAGCTTAGGTTCGACTAGCGGCACAGATACGCAGTATTTT	CASSLGSTSGTDTQYF
.	TRBD2	TRBV10-3	TRBJ2-2	TGTGCCATCGGACTAGCGGGGGGGCTAGAAGGGGAGCTGTTTTTT	CAIGLAGGLEGELFF
.	TRBD1	TRBV7-6	TRBJ2-1	TGTGCCAGCAGCCCGGACAGGGGGAACAATGAGCAGTTCTTC	CASSPDRGNNEQFF
.	.	TRBV9	TRBJ2-5	TGTGCCAGCAGCCATCTCGGGTCCCCCCCGGAGACCCAGTACTTC	CASSHLGSPPETQYF
.	.	TRBV7-2	TRBJ2-5	TGTGCCAGCAGCTTAGGGCTCCCCGTGGAGACCCAGTACTTC	CASSLGLPVETQYF
.	TRBD1	TRBV27	TRBJ2-3	TGTGCCAGCAGTTTGGGACAGTGGACAGATACGCAGTATTTT	CASSLGQWTDTQYF
.	.	TRBV29-1	TRBJ2-5	TGCAGCGTTGGCAGTAGCGGCCAAGAGACCCAGTACTTC	CSVGSSGQETQYF
.	.	TRBV4-1	TRBJ2-2	TGCGCCAGCAGCCAAGATTGGCCCGGGGAGCTGTTTTTT	CASSQDWPGELFF
.	TRBD1	TRBV24-1	TRBJ2-7	TGTGCCACCAGTAGACAGGGTCACGAGCAGTACTTC	CATSRQGHEQYF
.	.	TRBV7-2	TRBJ1-3	TGTGCCAGCAGCCCGGAACCCAAGACAAGGGGGAACACCATATATTTT	CASSPEPKTRGNTIYF
.	.	TRBV28	TRBJ1-2	TGTGCCAGCAGTCAAGGGGGGGCGATTAGGAACTATGGCTACACCTTC	CASSQGGAIRNYGYTF
.	.	TRBV28	TRBJ2-7	TGTGCCAGCAGGCCTGACATGGACGAGCAGTACTTC	CASRPDMDEQYF
.	TRBD1	TRBV10-1	TRBJ1-5	TGCGCCAGCAGTCCGATCGACAGGGGGGGTCAGCCCCAGCATTTT	CASSPIDRGGQPQHF
.	TRBD1	TRBV7-2	TRBJ2-3	TGTGCCAGCAGCCGGGACAGGCCCTCCACAGATACGCAGTATTTT	CASSRDRPSTDTQYF
.	.	TRBV7-3	TRBJ2-1	TGTGCCAGCAGCTTAGCCCGAGGGTTGAATGAGCAGTTCTTC	CASSLARGLNEQFF
.	TRBD1	TRBV19	TRBJ2-3	TGTGCCAGTAGTACCACAGGGGCCATTTGGACAGATACGCAGTATTTT	CASSTTGAIWTDTQYF
.	.	TRBV24-1	TRBJ1-4	TGTGCCACCAGTGACAATAATATGGGCGAAAAACTGTTTTTT	CATSDNNMGEKLFF
.	.	TRBV27	TRBJ2-1	TGTGCCAGCAGTTTAACTAGGGGAGGCTCCTACAATGAGCAGTTCTTC	CASSLTRGGSYNEQFF
.	TRBD1	TRBV6-1	TRBJ1-6	TGTGCCAGCAGTGACCACCCCGACAGGGGCTATAATTCACCCCTCCACTTT	CASSDHPDRGYNSPLHF
.	.	TRBV11-2	TRBJ2-1	TGTGCCAGCAGCTTAGATCTAAGGACTTGGGATGAGCAGTTCTTC	CASSLDLRTWDEQFF
once	.	TRBV14	TRBJ2-2	TGTGCCAGCAGCCAAGTGTTCAGGGTTCGCACCGGGGAGCTGTTTTTT	CASSQVFRVRTGELFF
.	.	TRBV4-2	TRBJ1-4	TGTGCCAGCAGCCAGGGACAAGAGGATCTGTTTTTT	CASSQGQEDLFF
.	.	TRBV18	TRBJ1-2	TGTGCCAGCTCACCTTCTGACCTGCGGGGCTACACCTTC	CASSPSDLRGYTF
.	TRBD2	TRBV3-1/TRBV3-2	TRBJ2-6	TGTGCCAGCAGCCTTGGACTAGCGGGATCAGGGGCCAACGTCCTGACTTTC	CASSLGLAGSGANVLTF
.	.	TRBV13	TRBJ2-2	TGTGCCAGCAGCTCCGGACTCTACACCGGGGAGCTGTTTTTT	CASSSGLYTGELFF
.	.	TRBV5-1	TRBJ1-1	TGCGCCAGCAGCCCGACAGGGAACACTGAAGCTTTCTTT	CASSPTGNTEAFF
.	.	TRBV7-2	TRBJ2-3	TGTGCCAGCAGCCCGGTGGTTGGGGGCCCGGATTTT	CASSPVVGGPDF
.	TRBD1	TRBV7-3	TRBJ2-7	TGTGCCAGCACCCACCCCCTAGAAGGGGGCAGCGAGCAGTACTTC	CASTHPLEGGSEQYF
.	.	TRBV19	TRBJ1-1	TGTGCCAGTAGTATCAGGGGCTACACTGAAGCTTTCTTT	CASSIRGYTEAFF
.	.	TRBV30	TRBJ2-7	TGTGCCTGGAGTGCTATGTACGAGCAGTACTTC	CAWSAMYEQYF
.	.	TRBV21-1	TRBJ2-1	TGTGCCAGCAGCAAAGCGGCACTAGCGAGCTCCTACAATGAGCAGTTCTTC	CASSKAALASSYNEQFF
few	TRBD2	TRBV18	TRBJ2-7	TGTGCCAGCTCACAGGGACTAGAAATCTACGAGCAGTACTTC	CASSQGLEIYEQYF
.	.	TRBV9	TRBJ2-6	TGTGCCAGCAGCGTAGCACAGCAAAATTTGACTGGGGCCAACGTCCTGACTTTC	CASSVAQQNLTGANVLTF
.	.	TRBV5-1	TRBJ1-5	TGCGCCAGCAGCTTACAGGGCTCGGATCAGCCCCAGCATTTT	CASSLQGSDQPQHF
.	.	TRBV7-9	TRBJ1-2	TGTGCCAGCAGTTCTACAGGGCCCCGAGGTAACTATGGCTACACCTTC	CASSSTGPRGNYGYTF
.	.	TRBV27	TRBJ2-7	TGTGCCAGCAGCCTGGACAGCCACGAGCAGTACTTC	CASSLDSHEQYF
.	.	TRBV7-3	TRBJ2-5	TGTGCCAGCAGCTTAGGCTTTCAGGGTGTGGAGACCCAGTACTTC	CASSLGFQGVETQYF
once	.	TRBV7-2	TRBJ2-7	TGTGCCAGCAGCTTAGGGGTTGGGCAGGGAAGGACCTACGAGCAGTACTTC	CASSLGVGQGRTYEQYF
.	TRBD1	TRBV19	TRBJ1-2	TGTGCCAGTAGGGGACAGTCTGGATCTGGGGGGGGCTACACCTTC	CASRGQSGSGGGYTF
once	.	TRBV5-8	TRBJ1-1	TGTGCCAGCAGCCGTATCTGGAGCACTGAAGCTTTCTTT	CASSRIWSTEAFF
.	TRBD1	TRBV7-9	TRBJ1-2	TGTGCCAGCAGTTACTCGGACAGGGCTGGCTACACCTTC	CASSYSDRAGYTF